The entry below describes one TCR beta chain. This entry belongs to a study of blood T cell repertoires in COVID-19. Original handling: The assay estimated nucleated cells by amplifying reference gene primers. Generated by immunoSEQ multiplex PCR, the TCRdb table keeps only in-frame clones and is missing some. Clonal size and the V and J genes are those of that table, whereas D and trimming came from the DNA. This repertoire shows 93,000 or so clones, roughly 88% found once; its top ten account for 3.5%. Sequenced input: peripheral blood. The TCR sequence derives from a human donor in a cohort sampled during active COVID-19.

The CDR3 bases are TGCGCCAGCAGCTTCGGAGGGAGCTCCTATAATTCACCCCTCCACTTT. Protein sequence: CASSFGGSSYNSPLHF. The V call is TRBV5-1, the J call TRBJ1-6; no reliable D call. Looked up from germline, CDR1 is SGHRS and CDR2 is YFSETQ. Trimming stripped 2 bases from V and 0 bases from J, with 9 bases between. This CDR3 spans 16 amino acids.